This entry lists 20 T cell receptor beta chains sequenced from one sample in a study of blood T cell repertoires in COVID-19. The assay was immunoSEQ multiplex PCR, and TCRdb's table has in-frame clones only and misses some. The sample shows approximately 90,000 clones, approximately 86% of them seen only once. Material: peripheral blood. The receptors originated from a man in his fifties or sixties with acute or convalescent COVID-19.

The chain combines TRBV19 with TRBJ1-2; D unresolved. V dropped 3 bases and J dropped 0 bases, with 8 bases sitting between them. Germline CDR1 reads LNHDA; CDR2 reads SQIVND (reference sequence). The CDR3 is 14 amino acids. CDR3 DNA sequence: TGTGCCAGTAGTATTGGGCACACTAACTATGGCTACACCTTC. It is translated as CASSIGHTNYGYTF.

The chain employs TRBV9 and TRBJ1-2; TRBD1 matches at 7 bases. V was clipped by 1 base and J by 4 bases; unmatched bases: 7. The CDR3 totals 15 residues. Germline V gene lookup returns CDR1 SGDLS and CDR2 YYNGEE. CDR3 coding DNA: TGTGCCAGCAGCGTATCCGCGGGACAGAGCTATGGCTACACCTTC. Translated, it gives CASSVSAGQSYGYTF. The whole variable domain, filled in from reference TRBV9 and TRBJ1-2, reads DSGVTQTPKHLITATGQRVTLRCSPRSGDLSVYWYQQSLDQGLQFLIQYYNGEERAKGNILERFSAQQFPDLHSELNLSSLELGDSALYFCASSVSAGQSYGYTFGSGTRLTVV.

The chain uses TRBV14 and TRBJ2-5; a weak D match, TRBD2 (5 bases). CDR1 is SGHDN and CDR2 is FVKESK in the germline V gene. The CDR3 runs to 14 residues. Trimming took off 0 bases at V and 9 bases at J, with 14 bases between the two ends. The CDR3 DNA sequence: TGTGCCAGCAGCCAAGATCTTGTCCGGCGGGCCCAGTACTTC. This sequence encodes CASSQDLVRRAQYF.

The genes are TRBV10-2 and TRBJ1-1; TRBD1 aligns across 11 bases. The V gene's germline CDR1 is WSHSY and CDR2 SAAADI. The CDR3 extends over 16 amino acids. J was trimmed by 9 bases and V by 1 base; bases with no gene match: 10. The CDR3 DNA reads TGCGCCAGCAGTGAGTGGACAGGGGGCACTTCAACGAAAGCTTTCTTT. Translating it yields CASSEWTGGTSTKAFF.

CDR3 nucleotide sequence: TGCGCCAGCAGCCAAGATCCGGTAAATTCAGGGGGCCCGAACACTGAAGCTTTCTTT. The encoded protein is CASSQDPVNSGGPNTEAFF. The chain combines TRBV4-1 with TRBJ1-1, with 8 bases matching TRBD1. This CDR3 is built from 19 residues. V dropped 0 bases and J dropped 1; count of bases not matched to a gene: 13. Germline values: CDR1 MGHRA, CDR2 YSYEKL.

Only one count was recorded for this clone. The gene calls are TRBV29-1 and TRBJ1-1; tentative D call: TRBD1 (6 bases). Germline V gene data show CDR1 as SQVTM and CDR2 as ANQGSEA. The V end lost 7 bases, the J end lost 5 bases, and 20 bases lay between the germline ends. CDR3 size: 14 residues. CDR3 nucleotide sequence: TGCAGCGCTGGCGGTGGGAAGGGGGGGACTGAAGCTTTCTTT. Residues: CSAGGGKGGTEAFF.

This clone has a handful of counts. The chain links TRBV27 to TRBJ2-7, with D maybe TRBD1 (5 bases). Germline values: CDR1 MNHEY, CDR2 SMNVEV (reference sequence). The CDR3 sequence is 13 residues long. Trimming pared 6 bases from V and 5 bases from J, leaving 14 bases between. The CDR3 DNA reads as TGTGCCAGCAGCCGAGACAGAACGCACGAGCAGTACTTC. Translating gives CASSRDRTHEQYF.

The chain carries TRBV7-8 and TRBJ2-7, with 9 bases identical to TRBD2. Germline assignment: CDR1 SGHVS and CDR2 FQNEAQ. The trim removed 5 bases at V and 2 bases at J, leaving 4 bases unmatched. This CDR3 is 14 amino acids long. The CDR3 loop reads CASSQAGGPYEQYF. The CDR3 DNA reads TGTGCCAGCAGCCAAGCGGGAGGTCCCTACGAGCAGTACTTC.

This chain links TRBV19 with TRBJ2-2, with 9 positions matching TRBD2. Germline V gives CDR1 LNHDA, CDR2 SQIVND (reference sequence). V shed 7 bases and J 3 bases; nucleotides not matched to a gene: 3. The CDR3 length is 14 residues. Written as DNA, the CDR3 is TGTGCCAGTATTGGGACTAGCTACACCGGGGAGCTGTTTTTT. This sequence encodes CASIGTSYTGELFF.

This chain links TRBV10-3 with TRBJ1-3, with D possibly TRBD1 on 6 matching bases. Deletions cut 6 bases from V and 1 base from J, with 13 bases between. Germline V CDR1 and CDR2: ENHRY, SYGVKD. The CDR3 has 15 residues. CDR3: CAISVTGQSGNTIYF. Written as DNA, the CDR3 is TGTGCCATCAGCGTTACGGGACAATCTGGAAACACCATATATTTT.

The rearrangement uses TRBV5-4 and TRBJ2-4, with D maybe TRBD2 (5 bases). Germline V CDR1 and CDR2: SGHNT, YYREEE (reference sequence). The CDR3 sequence is 16 residues long. The ends were cut back, 2 bases at V and 0 bases at J, with 12 bases in the middle. The CDR3 DNA sequence: TGTGCCAGCAGCTTAGAGGGCAGACTAGCCAAAAACATTCAGTACTTC. Its protein product is CASSLEGRLAKNIQYF.

The chain uses TRBV19 and TRBJ1-4; 8 bases map to TRBD1. This CDR3 has 15 amino acids. Germline lookup yields CDR1 LNHDA and CDR2 SQIVND (reference sequence). V shed 9 bases and J 5 bases; nucleotides not matched to a gene: 11. CDR3 residues: CASQGAVTLNEKLFF. The CDR3 nucleotides read TGTGCCAGCCAGGGGGCCGTAACGCTGAATGAAAAACTGTTTTTT.

This chain uses TRBV6-5 with TRBJ1-4; 8 nucleotides line up with TRBD1. There are 14 residues in the CDR3. Germline CDR1 reads MNHEY; CDR2 reads SVGAGI. J lost 4 bases, V lost 5 bases, and 3 bases had no gene match. The CDR3 DNA sequence: TGTGCCAGCAGTCTACAGGGGGGTAATGAAAAACTGTTTTTT. Its protein is CASSLQGGNEKLFF.

Only one count was recorded for this clone. The V gene is TRBV13, the J gene TRBJ1-2; D possibly corresponds to TRBD1 (6 bases). Germline V gene sequence: CDR1 PRHDT, CDR2 FYEKMQ (reference sequence). The V end lost 7 bases, the J end lost 0 bases, and 12 bases lay between the germline ends. The CDR3 extends over 14 amino acids. The CDR3: CASTPQGANYGYTF. The DNA of the CDR3 is TGTGCCAGCACCCCACAGGGAGCTAACTATGGCTACACCTTC.

This clone was picked up a small number of times. V is TRBV5-4 and J is TRBJ1-2, with 8 bases fitting TRBD1. Trimming at V came to 1 base and at J to 2 bases, leaving 7 bases not matched to a gene. CDR1 is SGHNT and CDR2 is YYREEE in the germline V gene (reference sequence). CDR3 length: 16 residues. CDR3 amino acids: CASSLFAGQANYGYTF. The CDR3 region has the DNA TGTGCCAGCAGCTTGTTTGCGGGACAGGCCAACTATGGCTACACCTTC.

J is TRBJ2-7 and V is TRBV7-9, with a tentative D call TRBD2 (5 bases). V shed 1 base and J shed 1 base, with 20 bases lying between them. There are 18 residues in the CDR3. Germline-derived CDR1 and CDR2 are SEHNR and FQNEAQ (reference sequence). This chain's CDR3 is CASSLGAALERSSYEQYF. For the CDR3, the DNA is TGTGCCAGCAGCTTAGGGGCGGCACTAGAAAGATCTTCCTACGAGCAGTACTTC.

The rearrangement uses TRBV12-3 or TRBV12-4 and TRBJ1-2; TRBD1 matches 9 bases. J was trimmed by 7 bases and V by 6 bases; bases with no gene match: 6. CDR3 length equals 13 residues. The CDR3 is CASRRGTGIGYTF. The CDR3 DNA sequence: TGTGCCAGCAGACGAGGGACAGGGATTGGCTACACCTTC.

V is TRBV12-5 and J is TRBJ2-3; TRBD1 matches at 8 bases. This CDR3 has 16 amino acids. J gave up 0 bases and V 5 bases, and 7 bases lay outside the gene matches. CDR1 LGHNT and CDR2 FRNRAP come from the germline V gene. CDR3: CASGTGTGHSTDTQYF. In DNA, the CDR3 is TGTGCTAGTGGTACTGGGACAGGACATAGCACAGATACGCAGTATTTT.

The chain couples TRBV19 to TRBJ2-7; 7 bases line up with TRBD1. The CDR3 has 12 amino acids. V lost 8 bases and J lost 3; bases outside the gene matches: 4. Germline V gene sequence: CDR1 LNHDA, CDR2 SQIVND (reference sequence). This CDR3 reads CASGDRNYEQYF. The CDR3 DNA reads as TGTGCCAGTGGGGACAGAAACTACGAGCAGTACTTC.

This rearrangement joins TRBV5-6 to TRBJ1-5; D gene ambiguous. The CDR3 has 14 residues. The V gene's germline CDR1 is SGHDT and CDR2 YYEEEE. Trimming cost V 0 bases and J 5 bases, with 9 bases left between them. The CDR3 DNA reads TGTGCCAGCAGCTTGGCCCGGGGAGATCAGCCCCAGCATTTT. Its protein is CASSLARGDQPQHF.